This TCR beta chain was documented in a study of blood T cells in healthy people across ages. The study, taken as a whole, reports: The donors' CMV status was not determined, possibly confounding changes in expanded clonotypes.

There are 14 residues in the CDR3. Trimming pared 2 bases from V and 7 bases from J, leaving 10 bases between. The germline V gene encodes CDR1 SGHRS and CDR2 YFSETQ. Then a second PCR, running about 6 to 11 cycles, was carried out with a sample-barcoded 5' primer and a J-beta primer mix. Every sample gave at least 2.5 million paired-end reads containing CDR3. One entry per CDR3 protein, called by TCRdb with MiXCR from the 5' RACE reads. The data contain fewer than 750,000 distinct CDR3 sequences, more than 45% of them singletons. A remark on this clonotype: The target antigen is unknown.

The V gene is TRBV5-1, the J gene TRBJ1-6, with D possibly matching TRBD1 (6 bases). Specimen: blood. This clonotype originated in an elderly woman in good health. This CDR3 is CASSFGQPNSPLHF. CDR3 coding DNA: TGCGCCAGCAGCTTCGGACAGCCGAATTCACCCCTCCACTTT.